These 9 T cell receptor beta chains originate from one sample sequenced in a study of shared clonotypes between healthy human individuals (dated by TCRdb to 2020 to 2022). Receptor libraries were prepared by the immunoSEQ multiplex PCR assay. TCRdb holds this immuneACCESS table with in-frame rearrangements only. Some clones are missing; in checked studies, unresolved V genes explain under half, and the rest has no known cause. For this sample there are around 340,000 clones; about 73% appear just once. The ten biggest clones cover more than 9% of the sample. Sequencing was carried out using memory CD4+ T cells sorted from blood. The cell subset or site label corresponds to: CD45RA-negative fraction. The receptors stem from a man in his thirties or forties in good health.

The sample holds a few counts of this clone. The J gene is TRBJ2-7, the V gene TRBV10-2, with TRBD2 matching over 7 bases. This CDR3 comprises 15 residues. The germline V gene encodes CDR1 WSHSY and CDR2 SAAADI. V was pared by 6 bases and J by 1 base, with 9 bases of the junction left unmatched. The CDR3 nucleotides are TGCGCCAGCAGGGGGGGGAGCGGGTTTTCCTACGAGCAGTACTTC. Its translation: CASRGGSGFSYEQYF.

This clone showed up just a few times. The CDR3 sequence is CASSLSGLNEKLFF. The CDR3 coding sequence is TGTGCCAGCAGTTTATCAGGACTGAATGAAAAACTGTTTTTT. The rearrangement uses TRBV28 and TRBJ1-4, with D hard to call. Germline assignment: CDR1 MDHEN and CDR2 SYDVKM. Trimming cost V 1 base and J 5 bases, with 8 bases left between them. The CDR3 totals 14 residues.

This chain links TRBV2 with TRBJ2-7, with TRBD2 identical over 8 bases. V shed 4 bases, J shed 7 bases, and the junction held 12 bases outside the gene matches. The germline V gene encodes CDR1 SNHLY and CDR2 FYNNEI. This CDR3 is built from 15 residues. The CDR3 region is CASSVEGTRGTEQYF. The CDR3 nucleotides are TGTGCCAGCAGTGTGGAGGGGACTAGGGGAACGGAGCAGTACTTC.

J is TRBJ1-5 and V is TRBV28, with TRBD1 as a possible D gene (6 bases). This CDR3 spans 16 amino acids. CDR1 is MDHEN and CDR2 is SYDVKM in the germline V gene. Trimming removed 8 bases from V and 2 bases from J, with 19 bases in between. For the CDR3, the DNA is TGTGCCAGCCAAATCGGGGGGGCAAGGGGCAATCAGCCCCAGCATTTT. Encoded protein: CASQIGGARGNQPQHF.

This chain links TRBV7-8 with TRBJ2-3, with D perhaps matching TRBD2 (6 bases). Germline CDR1 reads SGHVS; CDR2 reads FQNEAQ. The CDR3 runs to 14 residues. Trimming removed 2 bases from V and 6 bases from J, with 12 bases in between. CDR3 sequence: CASSLLLLADTQYF. The CDR3 region has the DNA TGTGCCAGCAGCTTACTTTTGCTAGCGGATACGCAGTATTTT.

The chain is built from TRBV7-9 and TRBJ2-7; D assignment may be TRBD1 or TRBD2 (5 bases each). The CDR3 totals 16 residues. Trimming stripped 1 base from V and 2 bases from J, with 15 bases between. In germline, CDR1 is SEHNR, CDR2 FQNEAQ (reference sequence). Here the CDR3 DNA reads TGTGCCAGCAGCTTAGTGAGGGGAGCCTTCACCTACGAGCAGTACTTC. Translation: CASSLVRGAFTYEQYF.

This sequence joins TRBV5-4 and TRBJ2-6; D tentatively reads TRBD1 or TRBD2 (5 bases each). The CDR3 totals 17 residues. V dropped 0 bases and J dropped 0 bases, with 10 bases sitting between them. CDR1 and CDR2 from the germline V gene are SGHNT and YYREEE (reference sequence). The CDR3 sequence: CASSLGGPYSGANVLTF. CDR3 nucleotide sequence: TGTGCCAGCAGCTTGGGGGGACCCTACTCTGGGGCCAACGTCCTGACTTTC. Supplemented by reference TRBV5-4 and TRBJ2-6, the full variable domain reads ETGVTQSPTHLIKTRGQQVTLRCSSQSGHNTVSWYQQALGQGPQFIFQYYREEENGRGNFPPRFSGLQFPNYSSELNVNALELDDSALYLCASSLGGPYSGANVLTFGAGSRLTVL.

This chain connects TRBV9 to TRBJ2-5; 7 positions agree with TRBD2. Germline V gene sequence: CDR1 SGDLS, CDR2 YYNGEE. Unmatched junction bases numbered 5, after V lost 4 bases and J lost 8 bases. The CDR3 contains 12 residues. The CDR3 spells CASSPREETQYF. In nucleotides, the CDR3 is TGTGCCAGCAGCCCCCGGGAGGAAACCCAGTACTTC.

This CDR3 reads CASNSGALNYGYTF. CDR3 nucleotides: TGTGCCAGCAACTCAGGGGCCCTTAACTATGGCTACACCTTC. V and J are TRBV28 and TRBJ1-2; D possibly corresponds to TRBD1 (6 bases). The germline V gene encodes CDR1 MDHEN and CDR2 SYDVKM. The V end was cut by 7 bases, the J end by 1 base, with 13 bases between. The CDR3 has 14 amino acids.